This T cell receptor (beta chain) was found in a study of shared clonotypes between healthy human individuals. Study-level results: Sorted-subset sequencing was shown by rarefaction to be incomplete despite large depth. The generation probabilities recorded for non-shared clonotypes fell below those of clonotypes shared by all four donors.

Pooled CD45RO+ cells and CCR7-negative CD45RA+ TemRA cells made up CD8 memory. This CDR3 has 17 amino acids. Germline V gene lookup returns CDR1 SGHRS and CDR2 YFSETQ. V was trimmed by 3 bases and J by 9 bases, leaving 25 bases between them. Comments on this clone: Its antigen is unidentified.

The deep-level immunoSEQ assay was used. Produced via immunoSEQ multiplex PCR; TCRdb's table is partial and in-frame only. The sample carries about 380,000 clones, roughly 96% recorded once. The J gene is TRBJ2-1, the V gene TRBV5-1; the D gene is possibly TRBD2 (6 bases). The sequenced sample was memory CD8+ T cells sorted from blood. Regarding subset: CD45RO+ cells pooled with CCR7-negative TemRA cells. The TCR was taken from a man under 40 in good health. CDR3 region: CASSSEVRGRSRGEQFF. For the CDR3, the DNA is TGCGCCAGCAGCTCCGAGGTTCGAGGGAGGTCGAGGGGTGAGCAGTTCTTC.